A few counts support the clone carrying this T cell receptor (beta chain). The data are from a study of blood T cell repertoires in COVID-19. Turning to the study itself: Some COVID-19 samples were acute and others convalescent; all came from the United States, Italy and Spain. Sources were T cells, B-cell-depleted T cells, or PBMCs; the material itself was cDNA or gDNA.

CDR1 and CDR2 (germline): SGHVS, FNYEAQ. The CDR3 has 15 amino acids. After removal of 1 base from V and 6 bases from J, the junction contained 4 bases not matched to a gene. In the authors' methods: The authors estimated nucleated cell counts from reference gene primer amplification. Repertoires were generated with immunoSEQ multiplex PCR, while TCRdb's copy carries only in-frame clones and drops some. The V and J calls and clone size are taken from that table; D and trimming were inferred from the DNA. The top ten hold roughly 45% of the sample, which has some 85,000 clones, roughly 80% seen once. This receptor was obtained from a human donor in a cohort sampled during active COVID-19. V usage is TRBV7-6 and J usage is TRBJ2-7; 12 bases match TRBD2. Sequencing was done on a sample of peripheral blood. CDR3 sequence reads: CASSLGTSGTPEQYF. In nucleotides, the CDR3 is TGTGCCAGCAGCTTAGGGACTAGCGGGACCCCCGAGCAGTACTTC.